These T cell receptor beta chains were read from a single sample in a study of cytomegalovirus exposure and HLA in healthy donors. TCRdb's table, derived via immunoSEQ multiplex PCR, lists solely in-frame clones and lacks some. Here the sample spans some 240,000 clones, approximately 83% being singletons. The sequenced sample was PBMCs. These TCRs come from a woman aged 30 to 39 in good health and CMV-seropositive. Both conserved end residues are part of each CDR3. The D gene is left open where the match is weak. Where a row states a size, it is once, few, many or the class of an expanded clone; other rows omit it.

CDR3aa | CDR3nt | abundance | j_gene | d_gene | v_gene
CASSGTSGSYEQFF | TGTGCCAGCAGCGGAACTAGCGGGAGCTATGAGCAGTTCTTC | . | TRBJ2-1 | TRBD2 | TRBV7-8
CASNLNGLAGDEQFF | TGTGCCAGCAACCTAAATGGACTAGCGGGAGATGAGCAGTTCTTC | . | TRBJ2-1 | TRBD2 | TRBV11-3
CASSLQAFGYEQYF | TGTGCCAGCAGCTTGCAAGCTTTCGGCTACGAGCAGTACTTC | . | TRBJ2-7 | . | TRBV5-4
CAVGRLGYEQYF | TGTGCCGTCGGGAGACTAGGCTACGAGCAGTACTTC | . | TRBJ2-7 | . | TRBV30
CASSFVRGRQPQHF | TGTGCCAGCAGTTTTGTTAGGGGGCGTCAGCCCCAGCATTTT | . | TRBJ1-5 | TRBD1 | TRBV28
CASSRQGPPNTGELFF | TGTGCCAGCAGCAGACAGGGACCCCCCAACACCGGGGAGCTGTTTTTT | once | TRBJ2-2 | TRBD1 | TRBV7-2
CASSESRNTEAFF | TGTGCCAGCAGTGAGAGTAGGAACACTGAAGCTTTCTTT | . | TRBJ1-1 | . | TRBV2
CASSLDRVSSYGYTF | TGCGCCAGCAGCTTAGACAGGGTCTCGAGCTATGGCTACACCTTC | once | TRBJ1-2 | TRBD1 | TRBV5-1
CASSPDRSRAFF | TGTGCCAGCAGCCCCGACAGATCCCGAGCTTTCTTT | . | TRBJ1-1 | . | TRBV5-8
CASSSGSVSVIETQYF | TGTGCCAGCAGCTCGGGGAGTGTCTCCGTCATAGAGACCCAGTACTTC | . | TRBJ2-5 | . | TRBV11-2
CASSEGLQYEQYF | TGCGCCAGCAGCGAGGGACTGCAATACGAGCAGTACTTC | . | TRBJ2-7 | . | TRBV5-1
CASSIQGAAYEQYF | TGTGCCAGTAGTATACAGGGGGCGGCCTACGAGCAGTACTTC | . | TRBJ2-7 | TRBD1 | TRBV19
CATFRGIGLNEQFF | TGTGCCACATTTCGGGGAATCGGGCTCAATGAGCAGTTCTTC | . | TRBJ2-1 | . | TRBV28
CASSPWTEGATNEKLFF | TGTGCCAGCAGTCCATGGACAGAAGGGGCAACTAATGAAAAACTGTTTTTT | . | TRBJ1-4 | . | TRBV28
CASSLAGESYEQYF | TGTGCCAGCTCCTTGGCAGGGGAATCCTACGAGCAGTACTTC | . | TRBJ2-7 | . | TRBV25-1
CASSFRIAGAYEQYF | TGTGCCAGCAGCTTTCGGATAGCGGGAGCCTACGAGCAGTACTTC | once | TRBJ2-7 | TRBD2 | TRBV7-2
CAWTAARTGSGYTF | TGTGCCTGGACCGCAGCCAGGACAGGATCTGGCTACACCTTC | . | TRBJ1-2 | TRBD1 | TRBV30
CASSLDPSRAYEQYF | TGTGCCAGCAGCTTAGATCCTAGCAGAGCCTACGAGCAGTACTTC | once | TRBJ2-7 | . | TRBV11-3
CASSSRDRVGYEQYF | TGTGCCAGCAGCTCCAGGGACAGGGTAGGCTACGAGCAGTACTTC | . | TRBJ2-7 | TRBD1 | TRBV11-3
CASRSWGVQPQHF | TGTGCCAGCAGGTCTTGGGGGGTACAGCCCCAGCATTTT | . | TRBJ1-5 | . | TRBV28
CASSELEGNTEAFF | TGCGCCAGCAGTGAGCTCGAGGGAAACACTGAAGCTTTCTTT | . | TRBJ1-1 | . | TRBV10-2
CASKFISRDRQGEAFF | TGTGCCAGCAAGTTTATCTCCAGGGACAGGCAGGGGGAAGCTTTCTTT | . | TRBJ1-1 | TRBD1 | TRBV27
CASSFPGQDPHGYTF | TGTGCCAGCAGTTTTCCGGGACAGGACCCCCATGGCTACACCTTC | . | TRBJ1-2 | TRBD1 | TRBV25-1
CASTGGGGNTEAFF | TGTGCCAGCACCGGAGGGGGGGGGAACACTGAAGCTTTCTTT | . | TRBJ1-1 | . | TRBV27
CASPGAGGVHEQYF | TGCGCCAGTCCAGGGGCGGGAGGCGTCCACGAGCAGTACTTC | . | TRBJ2-7 | TRBD2 | TRBV5-1
CASSLSTGRMNTEAFF | TGCGCCAGCAGCTTGTCAACAGGGCGGATGAACACTGAAGCTTTCTTT | . | TRBJ1-1 | . | TRBV5-1
CASSQETLAEIYNEQFF | TGCGCCAGCAGCCAAGAGACACTAGCGGAGATCTACAATGAGCAGTTCTTC | . | TRBJ2-1 | TRBD2 | TRBV4-1
CAISAGDSSYEQYF | TGTGCCATCAGTGCCGGGGACAGCTCCTACGAGCAGTACTTC | . | TRBJ2-7 | TRBD1 | TRBV10-3
CASSLERAGGYGYTF | TGTGCCAGCAGCTTAGAACGGGCAGGGGGCTATGGCTACACCTTC | . | TRBJ1-2 | TRBD1 | TRBV11-2
CASSRTSGTDTQYF | TGTGCCAGCAGTCGGACTAGCGGCACAGATACGCAGTATTTT | . | TRBJ2-3 | TRBD2 | TRBV7-3
CASGPLRGAASYEQYF | TGTGCCAGCGGGCCCCTCCGGGGGGCGGCCTCCTACGAGCAGTACTTC | . | TRBJ2-7 | . | TRBV5-6
CAISELRRQGETQYF | TGTGCCATCAGTGAATTACGGCGACAGGGAGAGACCCAGTACTTC | . | TRBJ2-5 | TRBD1 | TRBV10-3
CASRNQGAANYYEQYF | TGTGCCAGCAGGAACCAAGGAGCGGCGAATTACTACGAGCAGTACTTC | . | TRBJ2-7 | . | TRBV6-6
CSVAGTSGASSTDTQYF | TGCAGCGTTGCCGGGACTAGCGGGGCGTCTAGCACAGATACGCAGTATTTT | . | TRBJ2-3 | TRBD2 | TRBV29-1
CASSARGGEDEQYF | TGTGCCAGCAGCGCCCGCGGGGGTGAGGACGAGCAGTACTTC | . | TRBJ2-7 | TRBD2 | TRBV7-9
CASSIAASTYEQYF | TGTGCCAGCAGCATAGCGGCTTCGACCTACGAGCAGTACTTC | . | TRBJ2-7 | . | TRBV7-9
CSVEDRQGSYEQYF | TGCAGCGTTGAAGATCGACAGGGTTCTTACGAGCAGTACTTC | . | TRBJ2-7 | TRBD1 | TRBV29-1
CAWTLPQVSGNTIYF | TGTGCCTGGACGTTACCCCAGGTCTCTGGAAACACCATATATTTT | . | TRBJ1-3 | . | TRBV30
CAWSYGTPGLFF | TGTGCCTGGAGTTATGGGACTCCCGGGTTGTTTTTT | . | TRBJ1-4 | . | TRBV30
CASSYVPLGQGEGYTF | TGTGCCAGCAGTTACGTACCCTTGGGACAGGGGGAGGGCTACACCTTC | . | TRBJ1-2 | TRBD1 | TRBV6-5
CSVRQGDTEAFF | TGCAGCGTACGACAGGGAGACACTGAAGCTTTCTTT | few | TRBJ1-1 | TRBD1 | TRBV29-1
CASSVARSGGTGANVLTF | TGTGCCAGCAGCGTAGCTCGTTCAGGGGGGACTGGGGCCAACGTCCTGACTTTC | . | TRBJ2-6 | . | TRBV9
CASSLSGGNQPQHF | TGTGCCAGCAGTTTATCAGGGGGCAATCAGCCCCAGCATTTT | . | TRBJ1-5 | . | TRBV27
CAISEYDRWTSGRTYEQYF | TGTGCCATCAGTGAGTACGACCGCTGGACTAGCGGAAGAACCTACGAGCAGTACTTC | . | TRBJ2-7 | TRBD2 | TRBV10-3
CASRVAGDYNEQFF | TGCGCCAGCAGGGTAGCGGGAGACTACAATGAGCAGTTCTTC | . | TRBJ2-1 | TRBD2 | TRBV10-2
CASSLVQGYYGYTF | TGTGCCAGCAGTTTAGTCCAGGGCTATTATGGCTACACCTTC | . | TRBJ1-2 | . | TRBV28
CASSPSLRLGETQYF | TGTGCCAGCAGTCCGTCCTTGCGGCTAGGAGAGACCCAGTACTTC | . | TRBJ2-5 | . | TRBV28
CASSLWSLAGGTDTQYF | TGTGCCAGCAGCTTATGGTCCCTAGCGGGGGGCACAGATACGCAGTATTTT | . | TRBJ2-3 | TRBD2 | TRBV11-2
CATRSGNTIYF | TGTGCCACCCGCTCCGGTAACACCATATATTTT | . | TRBJ1-3 | . | TRBV19
CASSPLPGGPTTDTQYF | TGTGCCAGCTCACCCTTACCAGGGGGACCTACCACAGATACGCAGTATTTT | once | TRBJ2-3 | TRBD1 | TRBV18
CSVAGIAGVEDTQYF | TGCAGCGTTGCGGGGATAGCGGGAGTAGAGGATACGCAGTATTTT | . | TRBJ2-3 | TRBD2 | TRBV29-1
CASSNRMGGLGETQYF | TGCGCCAGCAGCAATCGTATGGGGGGGCTCGGGGAGACCCAGTACTTC | . | TRBJ2-5 | . | TRBV4-1
CASSKSVVRYEQYF | TGTGCCAGTAGTAAAAGCGTAGTCCGCTACGAGCAGTACTTC | . | TRBJ2-7 | . | TRBV19
CASRRAGGRETQYF | TGTGCCAGCAGGCGGGCGGGAGGGCGAGAGACCCAGTACTTC | once | TRBJ2-5 | TRBD2 | TRBV11-2